The 14 T cell receptor beta chains below come from one sample, sequenced in a study of CD8+CD57+ T cells in acquired aplastic anemia. According to the study, genomic DNA was the template for TCR beta VDJ and CDR3 profiling. TCRdb reprocessed the reads via MiXCR and lists one record per CDR3 protein. The data contain about 81,000 distinct CDR3 sequences, over 35% of them singletons. Sequencing was done on a sample of sorted CD4+, CD8+, or CD8+CD57+ T cells (not recorded which) from PBMCs. The receptors originated from a human donor in good health, serving as a control.

The rearrangement links TRBV10-3 to TRBJ2-3, with TRBD2 matching 12 bases. CDR1 ENHRY and CDR2 SYGVKD come from the germline V gene. CDR3 length equals 15 residues. The trim removed 6 bases at V and 3 bases at J, leaving 4 bases unmatched. The CDR3 here is CAIRTSGGTTDTQYF. The DNA of the CDR3 is TGTGCCATCAGAACTAGCGGGGGGACGACAGATACGCAGTATTTT.

This chain connects TRBV11-3 to TRBJ2-2; possibly TRBD1 for D (6 bases). V was cut by 3 bases and J by 3 bases, with 11 bases left in between. Germline CDR1 reads SGHNT; CDR2 reads YENEEA. The CDR3 is 15 residues long. The CDR3 DNA reads TGTGCCAGCAGCTTTGTACAGGGAGACACCGGGGAGCTGTTTTTT. Translation: CASSFVQGDTGELFF. The full variable domain, rest sourced from reference TRBV11-3 and TRBJ2-2, is EAGVVQSPRYKIIEKKQPVAFWCNPISGHNTLYWYLQNLGQGPELLIRYENEEAVDDSQLPKDRFSAERLKGVDSTLKIQPAELGDSAVYLCASSFVQGDTGELFFGEGSRLTVL.

The J gene is TRBJ1-6, the V gene TRBV7-9; D unclear. Germline values: CDR1 SEHNR, CDR2 FQNEAQ (reference sequence). The ends were cut back, 3 bases at V and 6 bases at J, with 9 bases in the middle. The CDR3 sequence is 14 residues long. The CDR3 sequence: CASSFGKRNSPLHF. For the CDR3, the DNA is TGTGCCAGCAGCTTTGGGAAGCGTAATTCACCCCTCCACTTT. Complete variable domain (other parts from reference TRBV7-9 and TRBJ1-6): DTGVSQNPRHKITKRGQNVTFRCDPISEHNRLYWYRQTLGQGPEFLTYFQNEAQLEKSRLLSDRFSAERPKGSFSTLEIQRTEQGDSAMYLCASSFGKRNSPLHFGNGTRLTVT.

The rearrangement joins TRBV18 to TRBJ2-7; the match to TRBD2 covers 13 bases. CDR3 length: 16 amino acids. Germline assignment: CDR1 KGHSH and CDR2 LQKENI. V was clipped by 3 bases and J by 6 bases; unmatched bases: 8. CDR3 coding DNA: TGTGCCAGCTCACCCGGGACTAGCGGGACGCCTGGCGAGCAGTACTTC. Translation: CASSPGTSGTPGEQYF.

The gene calls are TRBV29-1 and TRBJ1-3, with 7 bases matching TRBD1. V shed 3 bases and J 2 bases; nucleotides not matched to a gene: 1. The CDR3 length is 13 residues. CDR1 SQVTM and CDR2 ANQGSEA come from the germline V gene. The DNA for the CDR3 is TGCAGCGTTGACACAGGGGCTGGAAACACCATATATTTT. It is translated as CSVDTGAGNTIYF.

This clonotype was counted a few times. The gene calls are TRBV15 and TRBJ1-2; 11 bases are shared with TRBD1. The ends lost 0 bases at V and 7 bases at J; junction bases unmatched: 4. The V gene's germline CDR1 is LNHNV and CDR2 YYDKDF (reference sequence). The CDR3 is 15 amino acids. CDR3 DNA sequence: TGTGCCACCAGCAGAGACAGGGACAGGGGGGGTGGCTACACCTTC. The encoded protein is CATSRDRDRGGGYTF.

This rearrangement joins TRBV2 to TRBJ1-2; D unresolved. The CDR3 consists of 13 residues. Germline lookup yields CDR1 SNHLY and CDR2 FYNNEI. Trimming removed 1 base at V and 3 bases at J, with 6 bases between. CDR3 sequence reads: CASSEEADYGYTF. The DNA for the CDR3 is TGTGCCAGCAGTGAAGAGGCCGACTATGGCTACACCTTC.

The J gene is TRBJ2-7, the V gene TRBV3-1; D is possibly TRBD1 (6 bases). This CDR3 comprises 18 residues. Germline V gene sequence: CDR1 LGHDT, CDR2 YNNKEL (reference sequence). With 5 bases removed from V and 1 base from J, the gap between germline ends came to 24 bases. The chain's CDR3 is CASSTKRGFRLESYEQYF. CDR3 in DNA: TGTGCCAGCAGCACAAAGAGGGGGTTCCGACTTGAATCCTACGAGCAGTACTTC.

This clonotype was seen more than once but under ten times. CDR3 coding DNA: TGTGCCACCGCGAGAGGGGGGATCTCCTACGAGCAGTACTTC. Translated: CATARGGISYEQYF. The chain combines TRBV15 with TRBJ2-7; possibly TRBD1 or TRBD2 for D (6 bases each). There are 14 residues in the CDR3. The ends were cut back, 8 bases at V and 0 bases at J, with 14 bases in the middle. Germline assignment: CDR1 LNHNV and CDR2 YYDKDF (reference sequence).

V is TRBV15 and J is TRBJ2-1; D may be TRBD1 (6 bases). The CDR3 has 16 residues. CDR1 is LNHNV and CDR2 is YYDKDF in the germline V gene (reference sequence). Trimming took off 5 bases at V and 6 bases at J, with 20 bases between the two ends. CDR3 loop: CATSPTRGRLSNEQFF. Written as DNA, the CDR3 is TGTGCCACCAGCCCCACCAGGGGACGGTTGAGCAATGAGCAGTTCTTC.

J is TRBJ1-1 and V is TRBV15, with 9 nucleotides matching TRBD1. CDR1 and CDR2 from the germline V gene are LNHNV and YYDKDF (reference sequence). Losses at the gene ends were 3 bases for V and 6 bases for J; bases not matched to a gene: 11. The CDR3 contains 16 residues. CDR3 residues: CATSRTGGTGLPEAFF. The CDR3 DNA sequence: TGTGCCACCAGCAGGACAGGGGGGACAGGGCTCCCTGAAGCTTTCTTT.

The chain carries TRBV25-1 and TRBJ1-5, with no clear D. Germline CDR1 is MGHDK and CDR2 is SYGVNS. Trimming cost V 1 base and J 6 bases, with 7 bases left between them. The CDR3 has 13 amino acids. The CDR3 DNA reads TGTGCCAGCAGTGAATTAGACGGTCAGCCCCAGCATTTT. Encoded protein: CASSELDGQPQHF.

The chain links TRBV19 to TRBJ1-2, with D possibly being TRBD1 (5 bases). CDR3 length: 15 amino acids. Trimming stripped 5 bases from V and 0 bases from J, with 13 bases between. Germline assignment: CDR1 LNHDA and CDR2 SQIVND (reference sequence). For the CDR3, the DNA is TGTGCCAGTAGTTCTGGCAGGGCCTCTAACTATGGCTACACCTTC. It translates to CASSSGRASNYGYTF.

This clonotype was recorded many times. The chain employs TRBV9 and TRBJ1-5; D is unresolved. Germline V CDR1 and CDR2: SGDLS, YYNGEE. This CDR3 is 13 amino acids long. Trimming left V 5 bases short and J 7 bases short, with 13 bases between. The CDR3, as DNA: TGTGCCAGCAGTTACAGCGACCTGCAGCCCCAGCATTTT. As protein: CASSYSDLQPQHF.